A selection of T cell receptor beta chains follows, all from one sample in a study of T cell responses to AZD1222 COVID-19 vaccine. Method: immunoSEQ multiplex PCR; TCRdb's copy keeps in-frame clones and lacks some. The sample contains approximately 96,000 clones, roughly 86% of which appear only once. Here the sequenced sample was peripheral blood, taken 28 days after the second AZD1222 dose. These receptors were taken from an adult who received the AZD1222 COVID-19 vaccine. The CDR3 runs from the conserved cysteine through the conserved F or W. The D gene is left open where the match is weak. Size is omitted from some rows. Given values are once, few, many or a class for expanded clones.

D,J,V,size,DNA,CDR3
NA,TRBJ2-3,TRBV7-8,NA,TGTGCCAGCAGCCCAGAGTGGGGCAACACAGATACGCAGTATTTT,CASSPEWGNTDTQYF
NA,TRBJ1-5,TRBV7-2,NA,TGTGCCAGCAGCCCGGAGACAGGTCGACCCCAGCATTTT,CASSPETGRPQHF
NA,TRBJ2-7,TRBV7-6,NA,TGTGCCAGCAGCTTAGGAGACTACGAGCAGTACTTC,CASSLGDYEQYF
NA,TRBJ2-3,TRBV7-9,NA,TGTGCCAGCAGCCCAACCCCTAGCGCAGGAACCACAGATACGCAGTATTTT,CASSPTPSAGTTDTQYF
TRBD1,TRBJ2-7,TRBV10-3,NA,TGTGCCATCAGTGAGGTAGGCAGGGGGTTGTCCTACGAGCAGTACTTC,CAISEVGRGLSYEQYF
NA,TRBJ1-2,TRBV6-7,NA,TGTGCCAGCAGTTCACTCCGGGAGCCAGGTGGCTATGGCTACACCTTC,CASSSLREPGGYGYTF
NA,TRBJ2-1,TRBV28,NA,TGTGCCAGCAGTTCTCCGGGGCGACCGGGGGACTACAATGAGCAGTTCTTC,CASSSPGRPGDYNEQFF
TRBD2,TRBJ2-2,TRBV19,NA,TGTGCCAGTAATGCTAGCGGGAGGCGGGAGCTGTTTTTT,CASNASGRRELFF
TRBD1,TRBJ1-2,TRBV28,NA,TGTGCCACCAAAGGACAGGTTTATGGCTACACCTTC,CATKGQVYGYTF
NA,TRBJ2-7,TRBV28,NA,TGTGCCAGCCTCACCAGGGACGAGCAGTACTTC,CASLTRDEQYF
NA,TRBJ2-6,TRBV12-5,once,TGTGCTAGTGGGGCGCCTGGGGCCAACGTCCTGACTTTC,CASGAPGANVLTF
NA,TRBJ2-1,TRBV10-3,once,TGTGCCATCAGTGAGTCGATGGCGGTGAGCTCCTACAATGAGCAGTTCTTC,CAISESMAVSSYNEQFF
TRBD1,TRBJ1-6,TRBV2,once,TGTGCCAGCAACGGACAGGGAATAAGGTCACCCCTCCACTTT,CASNGQGIRSPLHF
NA,TRBJ2-7,TRBV27,NA,TGTGCCAGCAGTTTTGGGGGTAGGACGGGAGAGCAGTACTTC,CASSFGGRTGEQYF
TRBD1,TRBJ2-6,TRBV19,NA,TGTGCCAGCCTCCGGGACAGGGGGGGATTGGCTGGGGCCAACGTCCTGACTTTC,CASLRDRGGLAGANVLTF
TRBD1,TRBJ2-1,TRBV10-2,NA,TGCGCCAGCAGTGAGCAGGGGACAGGGGGGAATGAGCAGTTCTTC,CASSEQGTGGNEQFF
NA,TRBJ2-7,TRBV3-1/TRBV3-2,NA,TGTGCCAGCAGCCAGAGGGAAAAGGCCGAGCAGTACTTC,CASSQREKAEQYF
NA,TRBJ1-2,TRBV19,NA,TGTGCCAGTAGTATAGATCTGAGACTCGGAGGCTACACCTTC,CASSIDLRLGGYTF
TRBD2,TRBJ2-2,TRBV7-2,NA,TGTGCCAGCAGCTTACGGCTAGCGGGGGGTGGCGGGGAGCTGTTTTTT,CASSLRLAGGGGELFF
TRBD2,TRBJ2-7,TRBV7-6,few,TGTGCCAGCAGCTTAGAACAAAGCGGGATTGCCCCTTACGAGCAGTACTTC,CASSLEQSGIAPYEQYF
NA,TRBJ2-7,TRBV7-9,NA,TGTGCCAGCGGGGGCTACTTCTACGAGCAGTACTTC,CASGGYFYEQYF
NA,TRBJ1-6,TRBV5-1,NA,TGCGCCAGCAGCTTGTTGACGGGGGATAATTCACCCCTCCACTTT,CASSLLTGDNSPLHF
TRBD1,TRBJ2-5,TRBV6-1,NA,TGTGCCAGCAGTGAAGGTGGACAGGGGGCAGAGACCCAGTACTTC,CASSEGGQGAETQYF
NA,TRBJ2-1,TRBV4-3,NA,TGCGCCAGCAGCCAAGATCCTCGCGGAGAGCAGTTCTTC,CASSQDPRGEQFF
NA,TRBJ2-4,TRBV21-1,NA,TGTGCCAGCAGCAATGGCAACAGAGAAAACATTCAGTACTTC,CASSNGNRENIQYF
NA,TRBJ2-2,TRBV7-3,NA,TGTGCCAGCAGCTTACGTGGGAGCCCCACCGGGGAGCTGTTTTTT,CASSLRGSPTGELFF
TRBD1,TRBJ2-5,TRBV4-1,NA,TGCGCCAGCAGCCAAGAAGGGACAGGGGTTTCTGGCTTTGAGACCCAGTACTTC,CASSQEGTGVSGFETQYF
TRBD1,TRBJ2-7,TRBV3-1/TRBV3-2,NA,TGTGCCAGCAGCCCCCACGGGCAGGGGGCTCGGGAGCAGTACTTC,CASSPHGQGAREQYF
NA,TRBJ1-1,TRBV19,NA,TGTGCCAGTAGTATAGGGGGACGGAGACCGAACACTGAAGCTTTCTTT,CASSIGGRRPNTEAFF
NA,TRBJ2-5,TRBV3-1/TRBV3-2,NA,TGTGCCAGCAGCCAACGTTGGGGGACCCAGTACTTC,CASSQRWGTQYF
NA,TRBJ2-7,TRBV27,NA,TGTGCCAGCAGTGTCTCCCCGGCGAATGCCTACGAGCAGTACTTC,CASSVSPANAYEQYF